This TCR beta chain was documented in a study of shared clonotypes between healthy human individuals. Study-wide background: Per donor, three plates held CD4 naive cells, three held CD4 memory, two held CD8 naive and one held CD8 memory. Study findings and constraints: Sorted-subset samples were not fully sequenced, rarefaction indicated. The study found lower generation probabilities in non-shared clonotypes than in those shared by all four donors.

A CD45RA-negative memory subset and a CD45RA+ naive subset were separated from the CD4+ cells. Sequenced by immunoSEQ multiplex PCR; TCRdb stores in-frame clones only, minus some. The sample contains approximately 1,000,000 clones, roughly 74% of which appear only once. CDR1 and CDR2 (germline): SGHRS, YFSETQ. This CDR3 spans 14 amino acids. V was pared by 3 bases and J by 2 bases, with 2 bases of the junction left unmatched. This clone was detected a few times. The antigen is not known. This receptor was taken from a man aged 18 to 29 in good health. Some clones in this sample may be carry-over from other donors' samples. The chain joins TRBV5-1 to TRBJ2-1; 7 bases agree with TRBD2. The material sequenced was memory CD4+ T cells from PBMCs. Subset in this sample: CD45RA-negative fraction. The CDR3 coding sequence is TGCGCCAGCAGCTACGGACTAGCCTACAATGAGCAGTTCTTC. This encodes CASSYGLAYNEQFF.